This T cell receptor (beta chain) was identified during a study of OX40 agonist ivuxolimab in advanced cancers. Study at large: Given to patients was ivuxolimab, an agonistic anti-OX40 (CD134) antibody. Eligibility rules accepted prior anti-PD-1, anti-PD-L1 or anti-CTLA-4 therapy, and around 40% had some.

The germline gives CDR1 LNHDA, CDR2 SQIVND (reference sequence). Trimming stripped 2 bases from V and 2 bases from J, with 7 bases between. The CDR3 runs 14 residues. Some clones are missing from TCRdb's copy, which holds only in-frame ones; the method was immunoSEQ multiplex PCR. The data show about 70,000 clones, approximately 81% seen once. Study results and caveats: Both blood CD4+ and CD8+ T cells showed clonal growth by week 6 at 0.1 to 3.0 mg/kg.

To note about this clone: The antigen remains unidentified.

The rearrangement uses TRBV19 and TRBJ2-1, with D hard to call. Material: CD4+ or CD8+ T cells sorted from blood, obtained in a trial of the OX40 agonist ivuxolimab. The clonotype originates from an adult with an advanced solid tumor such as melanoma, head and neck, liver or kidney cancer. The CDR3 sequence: CASSIKWAYNEQFF. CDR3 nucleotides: TGTGCCAGTAGTATAAAGTGGGCCTACAATGAGCAGTTCTTC.